Listed here are 20 T cell receptor beta chains from one sample, sequenced in a study of CD8+ T cells in alopecia areata. In each case, RNA was isolated and then reverse transcribed into cDNA as the sequencing template. TCRdb's table, derived via immunoSEQ multiplex PCR, lists solely in-frame clones and lacks some. The sample consists of 100,000 to 150,000 clones, 49% of them appearing once. Sequencing used CD8+ T cells sorted from blood, obtained at week 0. The source is a human donor with alopecia areata.

The rearrangement links TRBV4-3 to TRBJ2-7, with no clear D. The ends were cut back, 0 bases at V and 1 base at J, with 10 bases in the middle. Germline loops: CDR1 LGHNA, CDR2 YSLEER. The CDR3 extends over 15 amino acids. CDR3 sequence (DNA): TGCGCCAGCAGCCAAGATCCGGCACCGTCCTACGAGCAGTACTTC. It specifies CASSQDPAPSYEQYF.

This clone showed up just a few times. The rearrangement joins TRBV4-1 to TRBJ2-1; 7 nucleotides match TRBD2. The CDR3 extends over 14 amino acids. Trimming at V came to 11 bases and at J to 1 base, leaving 8 bases not matched to a gene. Germline assignment: CDR1 MGHRA and CDR2 YSYEKL. CDR3 amino acids: CASGGGRSYNEQFF. The CDR3 bases are TGCGCCTCGGGAGGTGGCCGGTCCTACAATGAGCAGTTCTTC.

This sequence joins TRBV6-1 and TRBJ2-7, with D maybe TRBD1 (5 bases). V gave up 1 base and J gave up 6 bases, with 13 bases separating them. Germline lookup yields CDR1 MNHNS and CDR2 SASEGT. This CDR3 contains 14 residues. The CDR3 region is CASSEVAGSGEQYF. The CDR3 DNA is TGTGCCAGCAGTGAAGTCGCAGGGTCGGGCGAGCAGTACTTC.

DNA of the CDR3: TGTGCCTGGAGCCCCTGGGACAGAACTAACTATGGCTACACCTTC. It specifies CAWSPWDRTNYGYTF. The chain combines TRBV30 with TRBJ1-2, with 7 bases matching TRBD1. CDR1 is GTSNPN and CDR2 is SVGIG in the germline V gene (reference sequence). V trimming: 3 bases; J trimming: 0 bases; junction bases outside the gene matches: 7. The CDR3 sequence is 15 residues long.

This chain connects TRBV4-2 to TRBJ2-2, with D possibly being TRBD2 (6 bases). V shed 5 bases and J shed 5 bases, with 18 bases lying between them. The CDR3 consists of 16 residues. Looked up from germline, CDR1 is LGHNA and CDR2 is YNFKEQ. The CDR3 reads CASSLGLPSQTGELFF. The DNA of the CDR3 is TGTGCCAGCAGCTTAGGACTACCCTCACAAACCGGGGAGCTGTTTTTT.

V gene TRBV4-1 combines with J gene TRBJ2-7; tentative D call: TRBD1 (5 bases). From germline, CDR1 is MGHRA and CDR2 YSYEKL. CDR3 length: 16 residues. Trimming took 0 bases from V and 2 from J, leaving 14 bases between them. CDR3 amino acids: CASSQEGPLKTYEQYF. The CDR3 DNA is TGCGCCAGCAGCCAAGAGGGGCCCCTAAAAACCTACGAGCAGTACTTC.

This chain joins TRBV7-6 and TRBJ2-7, with 9 bases fitting TRBD1. After removal of 1 base from V and 3 bases from J, the junction contained 1 base not matched to a gene. CDR1 SGHVS and CDR2 FNYEAQ come from the germline V gene. There are 14 residues in the CDR3. The CDR3, as DNA: TGTGCCAGCAGCTTAGGACAGGGGGGCTACGAGCAGTACTTC. Translating it yields CASSLGQGGYEQYF.

The table lists this clone with a few counts. The genes are TRBV6-1 and TRBJ1-1; 8 bases fit TRBD1. Trimming took 4 bases from V and 0 from J; bases not matched to a gene: 7. Germline V gene sequence: CDR1 MNHNS, CDR2 SASEGT. The CDR3 totals 16 residues. Written as DNA, the CDR3 is TGTGCCAGCAGTGTCCGGGACAGGAGTATGAACACTGAAGCTTTCTTT. It is translated as CASSVRDRSMNTEAFF.

CDR3 DNA sequence: TGTGCCAGCAGCGTAGCAACTGACTCTGGAAACACCATATATTTT. Protein product: CASSVATDSGNTIYF. V usage is TRBV9 and J usage is TRBJ1-3, with no clear D. CDR1 is SGDLS and CDR2 is YYNGEE in the germline V gene. This CDR3 contains 15 residues. V lost 0 bases and J 0 bases, leaving 7 bases between the germline ends.

The CDR3: CASSPRSYEQYF. CDR3 DNA: TGTGCCAGCAGCCCTCGATCCTACGAGCAGTACTTC. V is TRBV9 and J is TRBJ2-7; the D is unclear. The CDR3 has 12 residues. CDR1 SGDLS and CDR2 YYNGEE come from the germline V gene. Between the trimmed V and J ends, which lost 4 bases and 1 base, there was a span of 6 bases.

The J gene is TRBJ2-5, the V gene TRBV5-1; 9 nucleotides align to TRBD1. CDR1 and CDR2 from the germline V gene are SGHRS and YFSETQ. The junction had 5 bases not matched to a gene; V was cut back by 0 bases and J by 5 bases. There are 15 residues in the CDR3. CDR3 sequence: CASSLEGQGGETQYF. The CDR3 DNA reads as TGCGCCAGCAGCTTGGAGGGACAGGGAGGGGAGACCCAGTACTTC. Drawing the rest from reference TRBV5-1 and TRBJ2-5, the complete variable domain is KAGVTQTPRYLIKTRGQQVTLSCSPISGHRSVSWYQQTPGQGLQFLFEYFSETQRNKGNFPGRFSGRQFSNSRSEMNVSTLELGDSALYLCASSLEGQGGETQYFGPGTRLLVL.

The chain employs TRBV5-4 and TRBJ1-1; D is unclear. The germline CDR1 and CDR2 sequences are SGHNT and YYREEE (reference sequence). V lost 7 bases to trimming and J lost 4 bases, with 8 bases between them. This CDR3 spans 11 amino acids. The CDR3 DNA reads TGTGCCAGCTGGTCGGGCACTGAAGCTTTCTTT. This sequence encodes CASWSGTEAFF.

V gene TRBV25-1 combines with J gene TRBJ2-7, with a possible D match to TRBD1 (6 bases). V gave up 4 bases and J gave up 3 bases, with 10 bases separating them. Germline V lookup: CDR1 MGHDK, CDR2 SYGVNS. This CDR3 is 13 amino acids long. CDR3 DNA sequence: TGTGCCAGCAGTGGGCAGGGGAGCTACGAGCAGTACTTC. The encoded protein is CASSGQGSYEQYF.

This chain joins TRBV20-1 and TRBJ1-1; D is ambiguous. V shed 4 bases and J shed 3 bases, with 6 bases lying between them. The CDR3 length is 11 residues. Per the germline V gene, CDR1 is DFQATT and CDR2 is SNEGSKA (reference sequence). The CDR3 bases are TGCAGTGCTACCCAGGACACTGAAGCTTTCTTT. Translating gives CSATQDTEAFF.

This chain links TRBV7-8 with TRBJ2-5; 7 positions agree with TRBD2. Germline V gives CDR1 SGHVS, CDR2 FQNEAQ. V was pared by 0 bases and J by 5 bases, with 3 bases of the junction left unmatched. The CDR3 covers 14 residues. The CDR3 here is CASSLAGGGETQYF. The CDR3 DNA follows: TGTGCCAGCAGCTTAGCGGGGGGAGGGGAGACCCAGTACTTC.

This clone has only one observation. The chain joins TRBV5-1 to TRBJ1-1; no reliable D call. Germline-derived CDR1 and CDR2 are SGHRS and YFSETQ. V was trimmed by 4 bases and J by 1 base, leaving 11 bases between them. There are 14 residues in the CDR3. The CDR3 DNA sequence: TGCGCCAGCAGCCCCTGGACGCCGAACACTGAAGCTTTCTTT. This encodes CASSPWTPNTEAFF.

This sequence joins TRBV29-1 and TRBJ1-1, with D unclear. The germline V gene encodes CDR1 SQVTM and CDR2 ANQGSEA. This CDR3 is 14 amino acids long. V shed 5 bases and J shed 0 bases, with 13 bases lying between them. The CDR3 reads CSVWTELMNTEAFF. The CDR3 nucleotides read TGCAGCGTTTGGACCGAACTTATGAACACTGAAGCTTTCTTT.

This sequence joins TRBV4-1 and TRBJ2-5; maybe TRBD2 (7 bases). The CDR3 extends over 13 amino acids. The germline CDR1 and CDR2 sequences are MGHRA and YSYEKL. V was shortened by 5 bases and J by 5 bases, with 12 bases between the two germline ends. The CDR3 region is CASSVRGGETQYF. DNA of the CDR3: TGCGCCAGCAGCGTCAGGGGAGGGGAGACCCAGTACTTC.

This clone occurred a few times. The V and J genes are TRBV7-6 and TRBJ1-2; D gene ambiguous. The length of the CDR3 is 15 residues. With 1 base removed from V and 3 bases from J, the gap between germline ends came to 12 bases. The germline V gene has CDR1 SGHVS and CDR2 FNYEAQ. For the CDR3, the DNA is TGTGCCAGCAGCTTAGACTGGAGCGGGTACTATGGCTACACCTTC. Amino acid sequence: CASSLDWSGYYGYTF.

The chain has TRBV7-2 and TRBJ2-3; 9 positions agree with TRBD2. Germline lookup yields CDR1 SGHTA and CDR2 FQGNSA. The CDR3 runs to 17 residues. The junction had 9 bases not matched to a gene; V was cut back by 1 base and J by 4 bases. The CDR3 DNA reads TGTGCCAGCAGCTTAGGGATGGCGGGGGGGCTGTCAGATACGCAGTATTTT. Translated, it gives CASSLGMAGGLSDTQYF.